This T cell receptor beta chain was retrieved from a study of long-term antiretroviral therapy in people with HIV. The CDR3 covers 12 residues. The germline gives CDR1 SNHLY, CDR2 FYNNEI. V was clipped by 9 bases and J by 2 bases, with 11 bases between them. Before they underwent DNA extraction, samples held 1-10 million cryopreserved PBMC. The study's findings and limits: Specimen acquisition occurred between 2004 and 2017, potentially under older ART regimens.

Version v3.0 of the immunoSEQ assay ran at survey level. Sequencing efforts were directed toward about 35,000-55,000 T-cell genomes per sample. The method was immunoSEQ multiplex PCR; TCRdb's version includes in-frame clones alone and lacks a portion of them. The sample consists of 30,000 to 40,000 clones, under 85% of them appearing once. Turning to this clone: The antigen is unknown.

The clonotype originates from a man aged 18 to 30 with HIV. The rearrangement links TRBV2 to TRBJ2-7, with D perhaps matching TRBD1 (5 bases). Sequences were derived from unsorted PBMCs, sampled 1 year after starting antiretroviral therapy. The CDR3 bases are TGTGCCAGTGACAGTGTCGCCTACGAGCAGTACTTC. Protein: CASDSVAYEQYF. Full variable domain (outside the CDR3, taken from reference TRBV2 and TRBJ2-7): EPEVTQTPSHQVTQMGQEVILRCVPISNHLYFYWYRQILGQKVEFLVSFYNNEISEKSEIFDDQFSVERPDGSNFTLKIRSTKLEDSAMYFCASDSVAYEQYFGPGTRLTVT.